The sequence of this TCR beta chain was determined in a study of blood T cell repertoires in COVID-19. Across the study: Samples taken during acute and convalescent COVID-19 were collected in the United States, Italy and Spain. T cells, B-cell-depleted T cells, or PBMCs provided the cDNA or gDNA that served as material.

The CDR3 length is 14 residues. Germline CDR1 reads MNHEY; CDR2 reads SVGAGI. Trimming left V 6 bases short and J 9 bases short, with 20 bases between. Profiling relied on immunoSEQ multiplex PCR, and the TCRdb table lists in-frame clones only, not all of them. The sample contains some 390,000 clones, 89% of which appear only once. Patients from Seattle were sampled longitudinally, starting during active infection. This receptor was taken from a woman in her thirties or forties with COVID-19, enrolled during active disease. The chain employs TRBV6-5 and TRBJ1-2; possibly TRBD1 for D (5 bases). Source material: peripheral blood. CDR3 bases: TGTGCCAGCAGGATTACTGGGGCAGTATCCCGCTACACCTTC. Encoded protein: CASRITGAVSRYTF.